The 4 T cell receptor beta chains presented below share a single source sample, sequenced in a study of regulatory T cells in long-lasting Graves disease. The time point is: persistent/refractory GD, antithyroid drugs over 5 years with positive TRAb. The TCR library was made from RNA that had been extracted from PBMCs in TRIzol. iRepertoire HTBI primers and Arm-PCR of CDR3 regions built TCR beta libraries. TCRdb analysed the multiplex PCR reads with MiXCR anew, one entry per CDR3 protein. The repertoire holds some 300,000 distinct CDR3 sequences, with 20% to 25% as singletons. Material: peripheral blood mononuclear cells (PBMCs), obtained when the disease was refractory, from a patient treated with antithyroid drugs. Receptors were obtained from a female donor with Graves disease.

This clonotype has at least ten counts. The J gene is TRBJ1-1, the V gene TRBV30, with D possibly being TRBD1 (5 bases). The germline V gene encodes CDR1 GTSNPN and CDR2 SVGIG (reference sequence). V was clipped by 0 bases and J by 3 bases, with 8 bases between them. CDR3 length: 13 residues. CDR3 sequence (DNA): TGTGCCTGGAGTGTATCGGGGCACACTGAAGCTTTCTTT. Translation: CAWSVSGHTEAFF.

The chain uses TRBV27 and TRBJ2-5; D remains unclear. Germline V CDR1 and CDR2: MNHEY, SMNVEV (reference sequence). The CDR3 sequence is 13 residues long. V lost 4 bases to trimming and J lost 5 bases, with 11 bases between them. The CDR3 DNA follows: TGTGCCAGCAGTTCCTCCCTGGGGGAGACCCAGTACTTC. Translating gives CASSSSLGETQYF.

This clonotype was seen repeatedly, ten times or more. The rearrangement links TRBV11-2 to TRBJ2-2; D remains ambiguous. The CDR3 covers 14 residues. V lost 4 bases and J 1 base, leaving 7 bases between the germline ends. CDR1 and CDR2 from the germline V gene are SGHAT and FQNNGV. The CDR3 DNA follows: TGTGCCAGCAGCTCGACGGTGAACACCGGGGAGCTGTTTTTT. It yields the protein CASSSTVNTGELFF.

This clonotype has a count of ten or more. V is TRBV28 and J is TRBJ2-7, with 7 nucleotides matching TRBD1. The CDR3 has 14 residues. Germline trimming cut 2 bases from V and 5 bases from J; bases unmatched to any gene: 6. Germline V lookup: CDR1 MDHEN, CDR2 SYDVKM. The CDR3 sequence: CASSLEGGYNEQYF. CDR3 nucleotide sequence: TGTGCCAGCAGTTTAGAAGGGGGCTATAACGAGCAGTACTTC.